The 13 T cell receptor beta chains reported below all come from one sample, sequenced in a study of healthy donors' naive CD4 and CD8 T cells. TCR libraries were built from approximately 520 ng of total RNA by linear amplification. TCRdb re-analysed the reads in MiXCR, keeping a single row per CDR3 protein. The top ten clones hold roughly 2.4% of a sample with around 200,000 distinct CDR3 sequences, about 76% of them seen once. Sequenced input: naive CD4+ and CD8+ T cells sorted from blood, pooled from several donors. Receptor source: a pool of human donors in good health; the sample pools cells from several healthy donors.

The chain recombines TRBV29-1 with TRBJ1-1, with 8 positions matching TRBD1. This CDR3 spans 14 amino acids. The germline gives CDR1 SQVTM, CDR2 ANQGSEA. The J segment lost 1 base and the V segment lost 7 bases, leaving 8 bases of the junction unmatched. The CDR3 region has the DNA TGCAGCGCGTCCTTCGGACAGGGGAACACTGAAGCTTTCTTT. The encoded protein is CSASFGQGNTEAFF.

Here the CDR3 reads CSLGQQDTQYF. The DNA for the CDR3 is TGCAGCCTCGGACAACAAGATACGCAGTATTTT. The chain links TRBV29-1 to TRBJ2-3; a possible D gene is TRBD1 (5 bases). In germline, CDR1 is SQVTM, CDR2 ANQGSEA. The CDR3 is 11 amino acids. The V and J ends lost 8 bases and 5 bases respectively, with 11 bases between them.

V is TRBV30 and J is TRBJ2-2; tentatively, D is TRBD1 (5 bases). The CDR3 sequence is 14 residues long. The V and J ends lost 2 bases and 2 bases respectively, with 9 bases between them. The germline gives CDR1 GTSNPN, CDR2 SVGIG (reference sequence). The CDR3 protein is CAWSTGVNTGELFF. As DNA, the CDR3 is TGTGCCTGGAGTACAGGAGTTAACACCGGGGAGCTGTTTTTT.

The rearrangement links TRBV29-1 to TRBJ1-2; no clear D. Trimming cost V 3 bases and J 1 base, with 12 bases left between them. The CDR3 consists of 14 residues. The germline CDR1 and CDR2 sequences are SQVTM and ANQGSEA. CDR3 residues: CSVERADLNYGYTF. The CDR3 bases are TGCAGCGTTGAGAGGGCAGATCTTAACTATGGCTACACCTTC.

The chain recombines TRBV27 with TRBJ1-3; 7 nucleotides agree with TRBD1. Germline values: CDR1 MNHEY, CDR2 SMNVEV (reference sequence). The CDR3 sequence is 14 residues long. The V and J ends lost 2 bases and 3 bases, in that order; junction bases with no gene match: 1. The CDR3 coding sequence is TGTGCCAGCAGTTTACACAGGGGTGGAAACACCATATATTTT. Translation: CASSLHRGGNTIYF.

This clonotype was counted only a few times. V gene TRBV6-1 combines with J gene TRBJ1-5; the D is unclear. CDR3 length: 15 amino acids. Between the trimmed V and J ends, which lost 6 bases and 2 bases, there was a span of 14 bases. Per germline, CDR1 MNHNS and CDR2 SASEGT. The CDR3 DNA sequence: TGTGCCAGCAGGTACGGGGTCGGTGGCAATCAGCCCCAGCATTTT. It yields the protein CASRYGVGGNQPQHF.

The gene calls are TRBV6-2 or TRBV6-3 and TRBJ1-1; D call uncertain. The CDR3 is 14 residues long. Between the trimmed V and J ends, which lost 5 bases and 4 bases, there was a span of 14 bases. CDR1 is MNHEY, CDR2 SVGEGT, per germline. The CDR3 region is CASSPWEQATEAFF. In DNA, the CDR3 is TGTGCCAGCAGTCCCTGGGAGCAAGCCACTGAAGCTTTCTTT.

This clonotype was seen only once. The CDR3 region has the DNA TGTGCCAGTAGTGCCCGTGGGACTTACACGGGGACTGAAGCTTTCTTT. This codes for CASSARGTYTGTEAFF. V is TRBV19 and J is TRBJ1-1, with D possibly matching TRBD1 (5 bases). This CDR3 region has 16 residues. CDR1 and CDR2 from the germline V gene are LNHDA and SQIVND (reference sequence). V was clipped by 5 bases and J by 5 bases, with 21 bases between them.

The CDR3 sequence is CASSLGTVYPYEQYF. CDR3 DNA: TGTGCCAGCAGCCTGGGGACGGTATACCCCTACGAGCAGTACTTC. The V call is TRBV6-2 or TRBV6-3, the J call TRBJ2-7, with D perhaps matching TRBD1 or TRBD2 (5 bases each). The length of the CDR3 is 15 residues. The germline V and J ends were trimmed by 6 bases and 2 bases, with 17 bases remaining between them. Germline CDR1 and CDR2: MNHEY and SVGEGT.

The rearrangement joins TRBV29-1 to TRBJ2-1; unclear D gene. Looked up from germline, CDR1 is SQVTM and CDR2 is ANQGSEA. The V and J ends lost 7 bases and 8 bases respectively, with 9 bases between them. The length of the CDR3 is 10 residues. The CDR3 reads CSAVGYEQFF. CDR3 nucleotides: TGCAGCGCCGTTGGGTATGAGCAGTTCTTC.

V is TRBV6-5 and J is TRBJ1-1; D might be TRBD1 (6 bases). V was clipped by 5 bases and J by 7 bases, with 14 bases between them. Germline V CDR1 and CDR2: MNHEY, SVGAGI. The CDR3 consists of 13 residues. The CDR3 loop is CASSRTRGNEAFF. The CDR3 DNA follows: TGTGCCAGCAGTCGGACGAGGGGGAATGAAGCTTTCTTT.

J is TRBJ2-3 and V is TRBV19; the D is unclear. CDR3 length: 16 amino acids. With 1 base removed from V and 6 bases from J, the gap between germline ends came to 17 bases. Germline-derived CDR1 and CDR2 are LNHDA and SQIVND (reference sequence). CDR3: CASSIVLRDHRDTQYF. The CDR3 region has the DNA TGTGCCAGTAGTATAGTCCTCCGTGACCATCGGGATACGCAGTATTTT.

This clonotype occurred a few times. The chain carries TRBV19 and TRBJ2-3; 8 bases agree with TRBD1. CDR1 is LNHDA and CDR2 is SQIVND in the germline V gene (reference sequence). V lost 5 bases to trimming and J lost 0 bases; unmatched junction nucleotides: 10. This CDR3 comprises 17 residues. DNA for the CDR3: TGTGCCAGTAGTGCAGAACAGGGGGGCTCTAGCACAGATACGCAGTATTTT. Its protein product is CASSAEQGGSSTDTQYF.